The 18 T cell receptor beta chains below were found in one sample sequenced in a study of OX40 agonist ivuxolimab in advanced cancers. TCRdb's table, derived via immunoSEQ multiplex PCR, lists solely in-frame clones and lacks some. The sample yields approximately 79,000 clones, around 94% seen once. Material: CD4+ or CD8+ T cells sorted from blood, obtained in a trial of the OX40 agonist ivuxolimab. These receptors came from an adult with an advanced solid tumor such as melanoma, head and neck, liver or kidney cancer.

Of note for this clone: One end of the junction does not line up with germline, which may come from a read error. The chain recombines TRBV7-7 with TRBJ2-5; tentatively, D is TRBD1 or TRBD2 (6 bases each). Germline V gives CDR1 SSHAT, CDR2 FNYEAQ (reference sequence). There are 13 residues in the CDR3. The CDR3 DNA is TGTGCTAGCAGCTTATCGGGGGCTGAGACCCAGTACTTC. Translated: CASSLSGAETQYF.

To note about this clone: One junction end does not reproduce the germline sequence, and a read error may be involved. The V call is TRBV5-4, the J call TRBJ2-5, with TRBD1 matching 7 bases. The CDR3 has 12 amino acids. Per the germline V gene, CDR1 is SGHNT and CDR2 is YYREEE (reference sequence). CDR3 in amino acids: CASGQSHETQYF. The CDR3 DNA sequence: TGCGCATCGGGACAGTCGCATGAGACCCAGTACTTC.

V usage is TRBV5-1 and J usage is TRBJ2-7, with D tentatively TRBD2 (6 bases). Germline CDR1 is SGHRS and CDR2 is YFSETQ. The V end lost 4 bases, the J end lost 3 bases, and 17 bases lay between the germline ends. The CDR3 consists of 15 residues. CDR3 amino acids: CASSLSGGPRYEQYF. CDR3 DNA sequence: TGCGCCAGCAGCCTCTCCGGAGGGCCCCGCTACGAGCAGTACTTC.

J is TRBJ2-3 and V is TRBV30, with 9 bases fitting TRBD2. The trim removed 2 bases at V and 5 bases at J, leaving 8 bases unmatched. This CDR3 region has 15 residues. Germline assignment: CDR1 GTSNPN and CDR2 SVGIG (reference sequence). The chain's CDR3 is CAWSKIAGVRDTQYF. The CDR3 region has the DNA TGTGCCTGGAGTAAGATAGCGGGAGTGAGAGATACGCAGTATTTT.

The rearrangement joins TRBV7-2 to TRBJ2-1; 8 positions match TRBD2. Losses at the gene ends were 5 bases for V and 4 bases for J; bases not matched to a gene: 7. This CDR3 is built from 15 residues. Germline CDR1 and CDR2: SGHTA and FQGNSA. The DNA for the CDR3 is TGTGCCAGCAGCCAGGAGGCTAGCGGGTACAATGAGCAGTTCTTC. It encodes CASSQEASGYNEQFF.

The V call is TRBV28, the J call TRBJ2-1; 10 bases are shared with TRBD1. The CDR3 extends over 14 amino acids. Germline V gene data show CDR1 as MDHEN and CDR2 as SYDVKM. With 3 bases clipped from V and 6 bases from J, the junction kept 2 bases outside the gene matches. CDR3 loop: CASSLDRGGNEQFF. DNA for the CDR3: TGTGCCAGCAGTTTGGACAGGGGGGGCAATGAGCAGTTCTTC.

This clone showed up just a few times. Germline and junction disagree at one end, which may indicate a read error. CDR3 nucleotides: TGCGCCAGCAGCTCGGGAAAGGGATTC. Its translation: CASSSGKGF. The chain links TRBV5-1 to TRBJ2-7; D may be TRBD2 (5 bases). Germline CDR1 reads SGHRS; CDR2 reads YFSETQ. This CDR3 has 9 amino acids.

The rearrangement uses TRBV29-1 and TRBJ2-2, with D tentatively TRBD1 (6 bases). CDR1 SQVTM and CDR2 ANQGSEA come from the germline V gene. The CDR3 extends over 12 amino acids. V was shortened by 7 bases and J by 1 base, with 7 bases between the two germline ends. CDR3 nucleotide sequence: TGCAGCGCACAGGGGAACACCGGGGAGCTGTTTTTT. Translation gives CSAQGNTGELFF.

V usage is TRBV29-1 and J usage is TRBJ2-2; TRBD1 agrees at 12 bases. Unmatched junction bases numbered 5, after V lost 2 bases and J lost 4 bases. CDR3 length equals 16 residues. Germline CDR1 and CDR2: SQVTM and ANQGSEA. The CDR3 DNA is TGCAGCGTTGAATTGGGGACAGGGGGCTTCACCGGGGAGCTGTTTTTT. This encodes CSVELGTGGFTGELFF.

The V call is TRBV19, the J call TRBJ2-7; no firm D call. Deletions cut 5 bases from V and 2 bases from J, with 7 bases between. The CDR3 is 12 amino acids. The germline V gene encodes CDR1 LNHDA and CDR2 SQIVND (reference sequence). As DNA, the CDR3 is TGTGCCAGTAGTGTCAGTCCCTACGAGCAGTACTTC. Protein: CASSVSPYEQYF.

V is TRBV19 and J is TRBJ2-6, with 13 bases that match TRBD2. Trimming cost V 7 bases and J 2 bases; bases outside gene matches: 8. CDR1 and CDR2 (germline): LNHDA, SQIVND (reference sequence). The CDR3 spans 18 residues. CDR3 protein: CASIPAGLAGPGANVLTF. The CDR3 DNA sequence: TGTGCCAGTATCCCCGCGGGACTAGCGGGGCCTGGGGCCAACGTCCTGACTTTC.

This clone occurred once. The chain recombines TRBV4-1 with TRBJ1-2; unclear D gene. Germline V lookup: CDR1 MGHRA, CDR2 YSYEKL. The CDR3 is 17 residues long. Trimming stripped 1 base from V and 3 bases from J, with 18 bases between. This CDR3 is CASSQVPAGLIDYGYTF. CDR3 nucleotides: TGCGCCAGCAGCCAAGTACCGGCAGGCCTTATAGACTATGGCTACACCTTC.

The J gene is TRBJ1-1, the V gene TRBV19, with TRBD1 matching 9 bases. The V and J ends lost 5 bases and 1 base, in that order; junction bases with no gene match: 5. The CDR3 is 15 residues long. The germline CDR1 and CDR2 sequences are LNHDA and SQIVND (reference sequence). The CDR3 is CASSPWDRANTEAFF. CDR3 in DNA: TGTGCCAGTAGTCCTTGGGACAGGGCGAACACTGAAGCTTTCTTT.

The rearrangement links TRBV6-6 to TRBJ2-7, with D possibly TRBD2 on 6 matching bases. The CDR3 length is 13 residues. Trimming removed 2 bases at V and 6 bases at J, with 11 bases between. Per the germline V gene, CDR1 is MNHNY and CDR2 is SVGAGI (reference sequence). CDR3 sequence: CASSYRSGREQYF. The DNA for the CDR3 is TGTGCCAGCAGTTACAGGAGCGGGCGCGAGCAGTACTTC.

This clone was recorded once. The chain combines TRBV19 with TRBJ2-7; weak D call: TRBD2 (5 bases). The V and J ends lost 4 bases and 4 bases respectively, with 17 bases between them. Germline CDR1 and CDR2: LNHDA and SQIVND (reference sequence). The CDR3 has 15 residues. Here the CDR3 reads CASSKLPLRTYEQYF. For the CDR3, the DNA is TGTGCCAGTAGTAAACTGCCGTTAAGGACTTACGAGCAGTACTTC.

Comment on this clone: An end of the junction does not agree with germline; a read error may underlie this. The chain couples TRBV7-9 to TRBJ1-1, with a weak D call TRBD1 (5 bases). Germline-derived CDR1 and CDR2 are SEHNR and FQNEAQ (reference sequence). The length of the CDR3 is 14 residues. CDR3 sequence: CASSNRRGNPEAFF. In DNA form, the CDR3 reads TGTGCCAGCAGCAACCGACGGGGGAACCCTGAAGCTTTCTTT.

CDR3 sequence (DNA): TGCGCCAGCAGCATTGACAGCTTGAACACTGAAGCTTTCTTT. Encoded protein: CASSIDSLNTEAFF. The genes are TRBV4-3 and TRBJ1-1, with D maybe TRBD1 (5 bases). The germline V gene has CDR1 LGHNA and CDR2 YSLEER. V gave up 5 bases and J gave up 0 bases, with 10 bases separating them. The CDR3 is made up of 14 amino acids.

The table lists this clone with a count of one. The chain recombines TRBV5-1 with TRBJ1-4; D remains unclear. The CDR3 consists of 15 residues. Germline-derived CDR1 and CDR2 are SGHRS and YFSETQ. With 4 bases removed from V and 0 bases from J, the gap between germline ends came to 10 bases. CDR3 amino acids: CASSPLGATNEKLFF. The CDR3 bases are TGCGCCAGCAGCCCCCTAGGAGCAACTAATGAAAAACTGTTTTTT.